This T cell receptor beta chain was profiled in a study of identifying expanded T cells in peripheral blood. General study results and limits: Approximately 1.2 clones differed between technical replicates, versus approximately 17 and 20 over time. Across healthy donors, higher total template counts meant significantly greater approximately 2-week count variance.

The data were produced by immunoSEQ multiplex PCR, yet TCRdb's version contains in-frame clones alone and is incomplete. The sample lists about 130,000 clones, 70% to 90% occurring once. With regard to this clone: No antigen is known for it.

The V end was cut by 6 bases, the J end by 4 bases, with 15 bases between. CDR3 length: 15 residues. From germline, CDR1 is SGHAT and CDR2 FQNNGV. The gene calls are TRBV11-2 and TRBJ2-2; D is perhaps TRBD2 (5 bases). This clonotype was obtained from a person between 18 and 75 years old in good health. Sequenced input: blood. CDR3 loop: CASSRSGRGTGELFF. The CDR3 DNA is TGTGCCAGCAGTCGAAGCGGACGAGGCACCGGGGAGCTGTTTTTT.